This passage covers 11 T cell receptor beta chains from one sample sequenced in a study of blood T cell repertoires in COVID-19. This table comes from immunoSEQ multiplex PCR, and its TCRdb copy is limited to in-frame clones, with some not included. This table holds about 210,000 clones, approximately 91% found once. Input material: peripheral blood. The receptors originated from a woman in her thirties or forties with acute or convalescent COVID-19.

V usage is TRBV6-5 and J usage is TRBJ1-5; D not resolved. The germline CDR1 and CDR2 sequences are MNHEY and SVGAGI. V gave up 6 bases and J gave up 5 bases, with 14 bases separating them. The CDR3 has 14 amino acids. CDR3 DNA: TGTGCCAGCAGCGCCGCAAGCTCGGATCAGCCCCAGCATTTT. As protein: CASSAASSDQPQHF.

The chain has TRBV19 and TRBJ1-4; D call uncertain. The V end was cut by 6 bases, the J end by 4 bases, with 6 bases between. CDR1 LNHDA and CDR2 SQIVND come from the germline V gene (reference sequence). The CDR3 extends over 12 amino acids. In DNA, the CDR3 is TGTGCCAGTAGCCTCGGTAATGAAAAACTGTTTTTT. This encodes CASSLGNEKLFF.

The chain has TRBV2 and TRBJ2-5; D uncertain. Trimming stripped 7 bases from V and 5 bases from J, with 14 bases between. The V gene's germline CDR1 is SNHLY and CDR2 FYNNEI. The CDR3 totals 13 residues. This CDR3 reads CASTPPGRETQYF. As DNA, the CDR3 is TGTGCCAGCACTCCCCCAGGCCGGGAGACCCAGTACTTC.

The genes are TRBV19 and TRBJ1-2; TRBD1 matches at 7 bases. The V gene's germline CDR1 is LNHDA and CDR2 SQIVND (reference sequence). Trimming cost V 5 bases and J 3 bases; bases outside gene matches: 9. The CDR3 length is 15 residues. CDR3 in amino acids: CASSSDRWRDYGYTF. The CDR3 region has the DNA TGTGCCAGTAGTTCGGACAGGTGGCGGGACTATGGCTACACCTTC.

The chain combines TRBV20-1 with TRBJ2-3; possibly TRBD1 for D (5 bases). Per the germline V gene, CDR1 is DFQATT and CDR2 is SNEGSKA (reference sequence). The germline V and J ends were trimmed by 7 bases and 7 bases, with 12 bases remaining between them. The CDR3 covers 11 residues. The CDR3 spells CSVWRQHTQYF. In nucleotides, the CDR3 is TGCAGTGTCTGGAGACAGCATACGCAGTATTTT.

The chain carries TRBV30 and TRBJ2-1; 7 bases are a match to TRBD2. The V segment lost 5 bases and the J segment 0 bases; nucleotides outside the gene matches: 10. The CDR3 has 16 residues. CDR1 and CDR2 (germline): GTSNPN, SVGIG (reference sequence). CDR3 residues: CAWGRRGYSSYNEQFF. The CDR3 nucleotides are TGTGCCTGGGGGCGGCGGGGGTACAGCTCCTACAATGAGCAGTTCTTC.

On this clone: Other DNA sequences in the same sample also yield this CDR3. The chain links TRBV12-3 or TRBV12-4 to TRBJ1-2, with D possibly being TRBD1 (5 bases). The V gene lost 3 bases and the J gene lost 6 bases, with 11 bases spanning the gap. There are 13 residues in the CDR3. The CDR3 reads CASSLVRADGYTF. CDR3 nucleotide sequence: TGTGCCAGCAGTTTGGTCAGGGCGGATGGCTACACCTTC.

This rearrangement joins TRBV9 to TRBJ2-1; tentative D call: TRBD1 (6 bases). CDR3 length: 16 amino acids. Germline CDR1 reads SGDLS; CDR2 reads YYNGEE. With 2 bases removed from V and 0 bases from J, the gap between germline ends came to 12 bases. The CDR3 sequence: CASSVIGQTSYNEQFF. The CDR3 nucleotides read TGTGCCAGCAGCGTTATCGGACAGACCTCCTACAATGAGCAGTTCTTC. The whole variable domain, filled in from reference TRBV9 and TRBJ2-1, reads DSGVTQTPKHLITATGQRVTLRCSPRSGDLSVYWYQQSLDQGLQFLIQYYNGEERAKGNILERFSAQQFPDLHSELNLSSLELGDSALYFCASSVIGQTSYNEQFFGPGTRLTVL.

This clone was counted a few times. V and J are TRBV5-1 and TRBJ1-2; 7 bases agree with TRBD1. Trimming at V came to 3 bases and at J to 8 bases, leaving 7 bases not matched to a gene. This CDR3 is 13 amino acids long. Germline V gene sequence: CDR1 SGHRS, CDR2 YFSETQ. The CDR3 region is CASSSRQGEGYTF. CDR3 nucleotide sequence: TGCGCCAGCAGCTCCCGACAGGGAGAGGGCTACACCTTC. The complete variable domain, with remaining parts taken from reference TRBV5-1 and TRBJ1-2, reads KAGVTQTPRYLIKTRGQQVTLSCSPISGHRSVSWYQQTPGQGLQFLFEYFSETQRNKGNFPGRFSGRQFSNSRSEMNVSTLELGDSALYLCASSSRQGEGYTFGSGTRLTVV.

V is TRBV7-8 and J is TRBJ1-1; 7 nucleotides align to TRBD1. This CDR3 has 15 residues. Germline V gene data show CDR1 as SGHVS and CDR2 as FQNEAQ. V trimming: 3 bases; J trimming: 5 bases; junction bases outside the gene matches: 9. In nucleotides, the CDR3 is TGTGCCAGCAGCTTTGCAGGGGGTAGTAGGACTGAAGCTTTCTTT. It codes for CASSFAGGSRTEAFF.

J is TRBJ1-1 and V is TRBV9, with D possibly matching TRBD1 (5 bases). Deletions cut 0 bases from V and 4 bases from J, with 13 bases between. CDR3 length: 15 residues. The germline gives CDR1 SGDLS, CDR2 YYNGEE. CDR3 residues: CASSVDPQGSTEAFF. DNA for the CDR3: TGTGCCAGCAGCGTAGATCCCCAGGGATCCACTGAAGCTTTCTTT. Drawing the rest from reference TRBV9 and TRBJ1-1, the complete variable domain is DSGVTQTPKHLITATGQRVTLRCSPRSGDLSVYWYQQSLDQGLQFLIQYYNGEERAKGNILERFSAQQFPDLHSELNLSSLELGDSALYFCASSVDPQGSTEAFFGQGTRLTVV.